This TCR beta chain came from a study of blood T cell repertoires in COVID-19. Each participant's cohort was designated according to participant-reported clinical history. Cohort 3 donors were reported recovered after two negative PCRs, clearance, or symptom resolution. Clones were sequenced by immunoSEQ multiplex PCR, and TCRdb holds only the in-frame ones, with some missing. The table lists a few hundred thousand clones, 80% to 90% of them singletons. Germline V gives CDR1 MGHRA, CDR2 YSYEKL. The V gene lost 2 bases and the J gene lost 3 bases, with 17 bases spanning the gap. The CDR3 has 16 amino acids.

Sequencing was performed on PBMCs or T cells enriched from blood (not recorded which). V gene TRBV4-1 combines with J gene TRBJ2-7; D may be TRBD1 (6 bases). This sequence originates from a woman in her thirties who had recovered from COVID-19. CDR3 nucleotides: TGCGCCAGCAGCCAATCTACAGGGTCCGCGTTCTACGAGCAGTACTTC. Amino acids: CASSQSTGSAFYEQYF.